One and the same sample provided the 30 T cell receptor beta chains below, sequenced in a study of blood T cell repertoires in COVID-19. TCRdb's copy holds only in-frame clones and misses some; the assay was immunoSEQ multiplex PCR. The sample yields 180,000 or so clones, over 70% seen once. Input material: peripheral blood. The receptors were sampled from a woman aged 35 to 49 with COVID-19, enrolled during active disease.

This clone appeared a single time. The V and J genes are TRBV3-1 (or the pseudogene TRBV3-2) and TRBJ2-5, with TRBD2 matching 8 bases. Germline CDR1 is LGHDT and CDR2 is YNNKEL (reference sequence). The ends lost 4 bases at V and 9 bases at J; junction bases unmatched: 10. The CDR3 length is 14 residues. CDR3 nucleotides: TGTGCCAGCAGCCTCAAAATAGCGGGGAGCCCCCAGTACTTC. It yields the protein CASSLKIAGSPQYF.

This sequence joins TRBV5-8 and TRBJ2-3; 7 bases are shared with TRBD1. Germline V gene sequence: CDR1 SGHTS, CDR2 YDEGEE. This CDR3 contains 15 residues. V was clipped by 4 bases and J by 5 bases; unmatched bases: 10. CDR3 DNA: TGTGCCAGCAGCAGGGGGCAGGGAGCGAGAGATACGCAGTATTTT. Its translation: CASSRGQGARDTQYF.

This chain links TRBV5-7 with TRBJ1-2; D is uncertain. TRBV5-7 is marked as an open reading frame, function uncertain. The length of the CDR3 is 17 residues. Between the trimmed V and J ends, which lost 0 bases and 0 bases, there was a span of 15 bases. CDR3 coding DNA: TGTGCCAGCAGCTTGGTAGGTTGGGCTAAAGCTAACTATGGCTACACCTTC. Its protein is CASSLVGWAKANYGYTF.

This clone appeared a few times. V usage is TRBV10-3 and J usage is TRBJ1-1; perhaps TRBD1 as D (5 bases). The CDR3 consists of 17 residues. V was trimmed by 4 bases and J by 1 base, leaving 19 bases between them. Germline V gene data show CDR1 as ENHRY and CDR2 as SYGVKD. Here the CDR3 reads CAISALMAGNKNTEAFF. The CDR3 nucleotides are TGTGCCATCAGTGCGTTAATGGCAGGGAATAAGAACACTGAAGCTTTCTTT.

Comments on this clone: The junction shows a germline mismatch at one end, possibly a read error. This chain joins TRBV19 and TRBJ1-6; D perhaps matches TRBD1 (5 bases). The CDR3 runs 15 residues. CDR1 is LNHDA and CDR2 is SQIVND in the germline V gene (reference sequence). As DNA, the CDR3 is TGTGCCAGTACCATAGTGGGGGGGAACTTTTCACCCCCCCACTTT. Translating it yields CASTIVGGNFSPPHF.

The chain joins TRBV5-5 to TRBJ2-1; 7 nucleotides match TRBD2. CDR1 and CDR2 from the germline V gene are SGHKS and YYEKEE (reference sequence). V was pared by 0 bases and J by 5 bases, with 5 bases of the junction left unmatched. The CDR3 consists of 15 residues. CDR3 sequence: CASSLGRSGHNEQFF. CDR3 DNA: TGTGCCAGCAGCTTGGGCCGTAGCGGGCACAATGAGCAGTTCTTC.

The chain couples TRBV5-1 to TRBJ1-3; TRBD1 matches 9 bases. CDR3 length: 18 residues. The germline V gene has CDR1 SGHRS and CDR2 YFSETQ. The V gene end was trimmed by 0 bases and the J gene end by 2 bases; junction bases not matched to a gene: 9. CDR3 sequence: CASSLGPDRGWAGNTIYF. The CDR3 DNA sequence: TGCGCCAGCAGCTTGGGGCCGGACAGGGGATGGGCTGGAAACACCATATATTTT.

At least ten counts were recorded for this clone. V usage is TRBV9 and J usage is TRBJ1-1; 7 nucleotides line up with TRBD1. V shed 0 bases and J 0 bases; nucleotides not matched to a gene: 8. The CDR3 length is 17 residues. Germline CDR1 reads SGDLS; CDR2 reads YYNGEE. The CDR3 reads CASSVEKNRGMNTEAFF. Here the CDR3 DNA reads TGTGCCAGCAGCGTAGAGAAGAACAGGGGTATGAACACTGAAGCTTTCTTT.

The chain couples TRBV5-1 to TRBJ2-5; 10 nucleotides agree with TRBD2. V shed 4 bases and J 5 bases; nucleotides not matched to a gene: 17. The CDR3 loop spans 18 amino acids. Germline V gene lookup returns CDR1 SGHRS and CDR2 YFSETQ. The CDR3 sequence: CASSLVPSGSRYSETQYF. In nucleotides, the CDR3 is TGCGCCAGCAGCCTGGTCCCTAGCGGGAGTCGATATAGTGAGACCCAGTACTTC.

The chain joins TRBV7-9 to TRBJ2-2; D remains unclear. V lost 5 bases and J lost 0, with 13 bases in between. The CDR3 sequence is 16 residues long. Germline V gene sequence: CDR1 SEHNR, CDR2 FQNEAQ (reference sequence). CDR3 sequence (DNA): TGTGCCAGCAGCCCGGCAGGCTTTACGAACACCGGGGAGCTGTTTTTT. Its translation is CASSPAGFTNTGELFF. The full variable domain, completed using reference TRBV7-9 and TRBJ2-2, is DTGVSQNPRHKITKRGQNVTFRCDPISEHNRLYWYRQTLGQGPEFLTYFQNEAQLEKSRLLSDRFSAERPKGSFSTLEIQRTEQGDSAMYLCASSPAGFTNTGELFFGEGSRLTVL.

The chain is built from TRBV20-1 and TRBJ2-7; 8 bases are shared with TRBD1. Germline trimming cut 3 bases from V and 2 bases from J; bases unmatched to any gene: 15. Per germline, CDR1 DFQATT and CDR2 SNEGSKA (reference sequence). The CDR3 has 17 residues. The CDR3 here is CSASPPHGDRGTYEQYF. CDR3 bases: TGCAGTGCTAGTCCCCCCCACGGAGACAGGGGAACCTACGAGCAGTACTTC.

CDR3 nucleotides: TGTGCCAGCAAGTCCCCATGGGGGGACAGGGGATATAGCAATCAGCCCCAGCATTTT. Its translation is CASKSPWGDRGYSNQPQHF. The V gene is TRBV6-4, the J gene TRBJ1-5; 10 positions match TRBD1. The CDR3 covers 19 residues. V shed 7 bases and J 0 bases; nucleotides not matched to a gene: 15. Germline V CDR1 and CDR2: MRHNA, SNTAGT.

V usage is TRBV5-1 and J usage is TRBJ1-5, with D perhaps matching TRBD1 (5 bases). The CDR3 consists of 17 residues. Germline V gives CDR1 SGHRS, CDR2 YFSETQ. V dropped 0 bases and J dropped 0 bases, with 13 bases sitting between them. Written as DNA, the CDR3 is TGCGCCAGCAGCTTGGTAATTGGGGGGAATAGCAATCAGCCCCAGCATTTT. As protein: CASSLVIGGNSNQPQHF. The full variable domain, its missing parts supplied by reference TRBV5-1 and TRBJ1-5, is KAGVTQTPRYLIKTRGQQVTLSCSPISGHRSVSWYQQTPGQGLQFLFEYFSETQRNKGNFPGRFSGRQFSNSRSEMNVSTLELGDSALYLCASSLVIGGNSNQPQHFGDGTRLSIL.

This CDR3 is CASSLGGQINYGYTF. In DNA, the CDR3 is TGCGCCAGCAGCTTGGGCGGACAGATTAACTATGGCTACACCTTC. The genes are TRBV5-1 and TRBJ1-2; D might be TRBD1 (6 bases). The germline V and J ends were trimmed by 0 bases and 1 base, with 10 bases remaining between them. The CDR3 totals 15 residues. Per the germline V gene, CDR1 is SGHRS and CDR2 is YFSETQ.

This clone was detected once. The gene calls are TRBV4-2 and TRBJ2-1; 14 bases match TRBD2. CDR1 LGHNA and CDR2 YNFKEQ come from the germline V gene. The CDR3 runs to 16 residues. V was pared by 4 bases and J by 8 bases, with 7 bases of the junction left unmatched. This CDR3 reads CASSLLGLAGEDEQFF. CDR3 nucleotides: TGTGCCAGCAGCCTCCTGGGACTAGCGGGGGAAGATGAGCAGTTCTTC.

This clone turned up a few times. The V call is TRBV7-9, the J call TRBJ2-7; 8 bases are a match to TRBD1. Germline values: CDR1 SEHNR, CDR2 FQNEAQ (reference sequence). V trimming: 2 bases; J trimming: 6 bases; junction bases outside the gene matches: 9. The CDR3 extends over 15 amino acids. CDR3 sequence: CASSLPSGGLSEQYF. The CDR3, as DNA: TGTGCCAGCAGCTTACCGTCAGGGGGCTTATCCGAGCAGTACTTC.

The V gene is TRBV7-3, the J gene TRBJ2-3; a possible D gene is TRBD2 (5 bases). The CDR3 is made up of 15 amino acids. CDR1 and CDR2 from the germline V gene are SGHTA and FQGTGA. Trimming took off 4 bases at V and 0 bases at J, with 11 bases between the two ends. In DNA form, the CDR3 reads TGTGCCAGCAGCTCCGGGGTTCTTAGCACAGATACGCAGTATTTT. The encoded protein is CASSSGVLSTDTQYF.

V usage is TRBV7-9 and J usage is TRBJ2-3, with a tentative D call TRBD1 (5 bases). This CDR3 contains 15 residues. Trimming removed 1 base at V and 4 bases at J, with 12 bases between. Looked up from germline, CDR1 is SEHNR and CDR2 is FQNEAQ (reference sequence). In nucleotides, the CDR3 is TGTGCCAGCAGCTTAGTAGGGGTTGGCGCAGATACGCAGTATTTT. As protein: CASSLVGVGADTQYF.

In DNA form, the CDR3 reads TGTGCCAGCAGCCCCCCGGGACTAGCGGGATCTGGCACAGATACGCAGTATTTT. Its translation is CASSPPGLAGSGTDTQYF. The J gene is TRBJ2-3, the V gene TRBV5-4; TRBD2 matches 13 bases. The V and J ends lost 4 bases and 1 base, in that order; junction bases with no gene match: 9. Germline V CDR1 and CDR2: SGHNT, YYREEE (reference sequence). The CDR3 has 18 amino acids.

This clone has more than one count but fewer than ten. The chain employs TRBV7-9 and TRBJ1-1; the D gene is possibly TRBD1 (5 bases). This CDR3 is 15 amino acids long. The germline V and J ends were trimmed by 5 bases and 0 bases, with 13 bases remaining between them. Looked up from germline, CDR1 is SEHNR and CDR2 is FQNEAQ (reference sequence). CDR3 region: CASSPQTGVNTEAFF. DNA of the CDR3: TGTGCCAGCAGCCCCCAAACAGGAGTGAACACTGAAGCTTTCTTT.

This chain links TRBV19 with TRBJ2-7; D gene uncertain. Germline V gene sequence: CDR1 LNHDA, CDR2 SQIVND (reference sequence). The CDR3 has 11 amino acids. V was trimmed by 6 bases and J by 4 bases, leaving 7 bases between them. The CDR3 loop is CASRQQYEQYF. For the CDR3, the DNA is TGTGCCAGTAGACAGCAGTACGAGCAGTACTTC.

V usage is TRBV7-9 and J usage is TRBJ2-1; 7 positions agree with TRBD2. The ends lost 3 bases at V and 3 bases at J; junction bases unmatched: 2. CDR1 and CDR2 from the germline V gene are SEHNR and FQNEAQ (reference sequence). The CDR3 spans 14 residues. The CDR3 DNA is TGTGCCAGCAGCTTCGAGCGGGACTACAATGAGCAGTTCTTC. Amino acids: CASSFERDYNEQFF.

This clone was detected once. The V and J genes are TRBV2 and TRBJ2-7; D is unresolved. The V gene's germline CDR1 is SNHLY and CDR2 FYNNEI. The CDR3 loop spans 15 amino acids. V dropped 8 bases and J dropped 6 bases, with 23 bases sitting between them. The CDR3 here is CASLVFLGGASEQYF. The CDR3 coding sequence is TGTGCCAGCTTAGTGTTTCTCGGCGGCGCGTCCGAGCAGTACTTC.

V is TRBV19 and J is TRBJ1-3; the match to TRBD1 covers 7 bases. Germline V gives CDR1 LNHDA, CDR2 SQIVND (reference sequence). The junction had 4 bases not matched to a gene; V was cut back by 4 bases and J by 4 bases. The CDR3 extends over 14 amino acids. The CDR3 DNA sequence: TGTGCCAGTAGTACCCGACAGGGAGGAAACACCATATATTTT. It yields the protein CASSTRQGGNTIYF.

The chain links TRBV27 to TRBJ1-2, with D unresolved. Per germline, CDR1 MNHEY and CDR2 SMNVEV (reference sequence). Trimming removed 3 bases from V and 4 bases from J, with 15 bases in between. The CDR3 sequence is 15 residues long. CDR3 in amino acids: CASSLRGKYIYGYTF. DNA for the CDR3: TGTGCCAGCAGTTTGCGGGGTAAATATATCTATGGCTACACCTTC.

The chain employs TRBV7-2 and TRBJ1-4, with D possibly matching TRBD1 (5 bases). V was pared by 5 bases and J by 6 bases, with 16 bases between. The CDR3 spans 15 residues. Germline loops: CDR1 SGHTA, CDR2 FQGNSA. CDR3 sequence reads: CASSVGGGGDEKLFF. CDR3 coding DNA: TGTGCCAGCAGCGTAGGCGGGGGAGGAGATGAAAAACTGTTTTTT.

This clone was observed a few times. The J gene is TRBJ1-2, the V gene TRBV7-9, with TRBD1 as a possible D gene (5 bases). From germline, CDR1 is SEHNR and CDR2 FQNEAQ (reference sequence). V lost 4 bases and J 2 bases, leaving 14 bases between the germline ends. The CDR3 totals 15 residues. The CDR3 spells CASSSKGATNYGYTF. In nucleotides, the CDR3 is TGTGCCAGCAGCTCAAAAGGGGCCACCAACTATGGCTACACCTTC.

This clone occurred a few times. The V gene is TRBV5-1, the J gene TRBJ2-7; D is unclear. CDR1 and CDR2 from the germline V gene are SGHRS and YFSETQ. Between the trimmed V and J ends, which lost 4 bases and 2 bases, there was a span of 10 bases. There are 13 residues in the CDR3. For the CDR3, the DNA is TGCGCCAGCAGCCTTTCACAAGCCTACGAGCAGTACTTC. Translated: CASSLSQAYEQYF.

V and J are TRBV7-8 and TRBJ2-7; 10 bases fit TRBD2. CDR1 is SGHVS and CDR2 is FQNEAQ in the germline V gene. The CDR3 covers 17 residues. V lost 5 bases, J lost 3 bases, and 13 bases stayed unmatched. The CDR3 coding sequence is TGTGCCAGCAGCCGATCTGTAGGGTCTAGCGGGGGCTACGAGCAGTACTTC. It specifies CASSRSVGSSGGYEQYF. Full variable domain (remainder filled in from reference TRBV7-8 and TRBJ2-7): GAGVSQSPRYKVAKRGQDVALRCDPISGHVSLFWYQQALGQGPEFLTYFQNEAQLDKSGLPSDRFFAERPEGSVSTLKIQRTQQEDSAVYLCASSRSVGSSGGYEQYFGPGTRLTVT.

J is TRBJ1-3 and V is TRBV3-1 (or the pseudogene TRBV3-2); the D is unclear. CDR3 length: 13 amino acids. Trimming pared 3 bases from V and 3 bases from J, leaving 6 bases between. Germline CDR1 LGHDT, CDR2 YNNKEL (reference sequence). For the CDR3, the DNA is TGTGCCAGCAGCCACCCCAGTGGAAACACCATATATTTT. Encoded protein: CASSHPSGNTIYF.